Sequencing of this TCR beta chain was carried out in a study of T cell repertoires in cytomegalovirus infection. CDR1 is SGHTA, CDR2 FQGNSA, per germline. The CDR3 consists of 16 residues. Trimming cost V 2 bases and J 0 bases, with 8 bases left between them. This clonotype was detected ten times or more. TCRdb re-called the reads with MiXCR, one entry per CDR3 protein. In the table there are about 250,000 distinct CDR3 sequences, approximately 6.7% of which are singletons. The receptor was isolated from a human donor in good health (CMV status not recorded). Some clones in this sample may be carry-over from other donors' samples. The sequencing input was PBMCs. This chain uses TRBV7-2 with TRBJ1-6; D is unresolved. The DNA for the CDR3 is TGTGCCAGCAGCTTAAGTTCTGGCTCCTATAATTCACCCCTCCACTTT. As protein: CASSLSSGSYNSPLHF.